Listed below are T cell receptor beta chains from one sample, sequenced in a study of blood T cell repertoires in COVID-19. Sequenced by immunoSEQ multiplex PCR; TCRdb stores in-frame clones only, minus some. The data contain over 100,000 clones, less than 85% of them singletons. Source material: peripheral blood. These receptors were collected from a woman aged 55-69 years with acute or convalescent COVID-19. Each CDR3 is given with its conserved first and last residue. Each record gives: V gene, J gene, D gene, clone size, CDR3 protein, CDR3 DNA. The D gene is left open where the match is weak. Only part of the rows carry a size: once, few, many, or a class if the clone is expanded.

v_gene: TRBV3-1/TRBV3-2; j_gene: TRBJ1-3; d_gene: .; abundance: .; CDR3aa: CASSQRRRTFSGNTIYF; CDR3nt: TGTGCCAGCAGCCAAAGGAGGCGCACTTTCTCTGGAAACACCATATATTTT
v_gene: TRBV19; j_gene: TRBJ2-7; d_gene: TRBD1; abundance: .; CDR3aa: CASSAPDRGREQYF; CDR3nt: TGTGCCAGTAGCGCCCCGGACAGGGGCCGAGAGCAGTACTTC
v_gene: TRBV20-1; j_gene: TRBJ2-1; d_gene: .; abundance: .; CDR3aa: CSAARNNEQFF; CDR3nt: TGCAGTGCGGCCAGAAACAATGAGCAGTTCTTC
v_gene: TRBV18; j_gene: TRBJ2-7; d_gene: .; abundance: .; CDR3aa: CASSPRQGSSYEQYF; CDR3nt: TGTGCCAGCTCACCAAGGCAGGGAAGCTCCTACGAGCAGTACTTC
v_gene: TRBV5-6; j_gene: TRBJ1-5; d_gene: TRBD1; abundance: .; CDR3aa: CASSLGTGDQPQHF; CDR3nt: TGTGCCAGCAGCTTGGGGACAGGGGATCAGCCCCAGCATTTT
v_gene: TRBV9; j_gene: TRBJ2-1; d_gene: .; abundance: .; CDR3aa: CASSVGGLDYNEQFF; CDR3nt: TGTGCCAGCAGCGTAGGAGGGCTGGACTACAATGAGCAGTTCTTC
v_gene: TRBV6-6; j_gene: TRBJ2-4; d_gene: TRBD2; abundance: .; CDR3aa: CASRRGEGNIQYF; CDR3nt: TGTGCCAGCAGGCGGGGGGAGGGAAACATTCAGTACTTC
v_gene: TRBV7-9; j_gene: TRBJ1-2; d_gene: .; abundance: .; CDR3aa: CASSSLVIYTF; CDR3nt: TGTGCCAGCAGCTCCTTAGTCATCTACACCTTC
v_gene: TRBV6-5; j_gene: TRBJ1-5; d_gene: .; abundance: .; CDR3aa: CASSGDQPQHF; CDR3nt: TGTGCCAGCAGCGGTGATCAGCCCCAGCATTTT
v_gene: TRBV15; j_gene: TRBJ1-4; d_gene: .; abundance: .; CDR3aa: CATSGQNYNEKLFF; CDR3nt: TGTGCCACCAGCGGACAGAATTATAATGAAAAACTGTTTTTT
v_gene: TRBV2; j_gene: TRBJ2-3; d_gene: .; abundance: .; CDR3aa: CASSERPDLSGTDTQYF; CDR3nt: TGTGCCAGCAGTGAAAGGCCGGACTTATCGGGTACAGATACGCAGTATTTT
v_gene: TRBV2; j_gene: TRBJ2-1; d_gene: TRBD2; abundance: .; CDR3aa: CVSGGYNEQFF; CDR3nt: TGTGTCAGCGGGGGGTACAATGAGCAGTTCTTC
v_gene: TRBV28; j_gene: TRBJ1-1; d_gene: .; abundance: .; CDR3aa: CASSFATNGNTEAFF; CDR3nt: TGTGCCAGCAGTTTCGCCACAAATGGGAACACTGAAGCTTTCTTT
v_gene: TRBV18; j_gene: TRBJ1-4; d_gene: .; abundance: .; CDR3aa: CASSPKGTSEKLFF; CDR3nt: TGTGCCAGCTCACCGAAGGGGACAAGCGAAAAACTGTTTTTT
v_gene: TRBV30; j_gene: TRBJ1-3; d_gene: .; abundance: .; CDR3aa: CAWATGSGNTIYF; CDR3nt: TGTGCCTGGGCCACTGGCTCTGGAAACACCATATATTTT
v_gene: TRBV28; j_gene: TRBJ2-7; d_gene: .; abundance: .; CDR3aa: CAARGAYEQYF; CDR3nt: TGTGCCGCTCGGGGGGCGTACGAGCAGTACTTC
v_gene: TRBV30; j_gene: TRBJ1-2; d_gene: .; abundance: .; CDR3aa: CAWKVAGPVSGYTF; CDR3nt: TGTGCCTGGAAGGTAGCAGGGCCGGTTTCTGGCTACACCTTC
v_gene: TRBV7-9; j_gene: TRBJ1-3; d_gene: .; abundance: once; CDR3aa: CASSIDLRQSPGNTIYF; CDR3nt: TGTGCCAGCAGCATCGACCTAAGACAGAGTCCTGGAAACACCATATATTTT
v_gene: TRBV2; j_gene: TRBJ1-5; d_gene: .; abundance: .; CDR3aa: CASGTVLDQPQHF; CDR3nt: TGTGCCAGCGGCACCGTTCTAGATCAGCCCCAGCATTTT
v_gene: TRBV6-5; j_gene: TRBJ1-5; d_gene: .; abundance: .; CDR3aa: CASSYVGGAQPQHF; CDR3nt: TGTGCCAGCAGTTACGTGGGCGGGGCTCAGCCCCAGCATTTT
v_gene: TRBV28; j_gene: TRBJ1-4; d_gene: .; abundance: .; CDR3aa: CASSSGGGAREKLFF; CDR3nt: TGTGCCAGCAGTTCAGGAGGGGGGGCCAGGGAAAAACTGTTTTTT
v_gene: TRBV6-5; j_gene: TRBJ1-2; d_gene: TRBD1; abundance: few; CDR3aa: CASSYSTGGYGYTF; CDR3nt: TGTGCCAGCAGTTACTCAACAGGGGGCTATGGCTACACCTTC
v_gene: TRBV19; j_gene: TRBJ1-2; d_gene: TRBD1; abundance: .; CDR3aa: CASSPMDRIYGYTF; CDR3nt: TGTGCCAGTAGTCCTATGGACAGGATCTATGGCTACACCTTC
v_gene: TRBV6-5; j_gene: TRBJ1-5; d_gene: .; abundance: few; CDR3aa: CASRAFNQPQHF; CDR3nt: TGTGCCAGCAGGGCCTTCAATCAGCCCCAGCATTTT
v_gene: TRBV19; j_gene: TRBJ1-1; d_gene: .; abundance: .; CDR3aa: CASSFQMNTEAFF; CDR3nt: TGTGCCAGTAGTTTCCAGATGAACACTGAAGCTTTCTTT
v_gene: TRBV6-5; j_gene: TRBJ2-1; d_gene: .; abundance: .; CDR3aa: CASRRKSVANEQFF; CDR3nt: TGTGCCAGCAGGAGGAAGTCTGTAGCCAATGAGCAGTTCTTC
v_gene: TRBV2; j_gene: TRBJ2-5; d_gene: .; abundance: .; CDR3aa: CASLSTFIFSKTQYF; CDR3nt: TGTGCCAGCTTATCTACCTTTATCTTTTCGAAGACCCAGTACTTC
v_gene: TRBV5-5; j_gene: TRBJ2-3; d_gene: .; abundance: .; CDR3aa: CASSPSGRDTDTQYF; CDR3nt: TGTGCCAGCAGCCCATCTGGGCGGGACACAGATACGCAGTATTTT
v_gene: TRBV2; j_gene: TRBJ2-7; d_gene: TRBD1; abundance: .; CDR3aa: CASSNNRGALYEQYF; CDR3nt: TGTGCCAGCAGTAATAACAGGGGAGCACTCTACGAGCAGTACTTC
v_gene: TRBV11-3; j_gene: TRBJ2-1; d_gene: .; abundance: .; CDR3aa: CASSLQGGMNEQFF; CDR3nt: TGTGCCAGCAGCCTCCAGGGGGGTATGAATGAGCAGTTCTTC
v_gene: TRBV6-1; j_gene: TRBJ1-2; d_gene: TRBD1; abundance: .; CDR3aa: CASSVAGTAYGYTF; CDR3nt: TGTGCCAGCAGTGTAGCAGGGACAGCCTATGGCTACACCTTC
v_gene: TRBV7-9; j_gene: TRBJ2-7; d_gene: .; abundance: few; CDR3aa: CASTGSGYEQYF; CDR3nt: TGTGCCAGCACCGGATCAGGCTACGAGCAGTACTTC
v_gene: TRBV7-2; j_gene: TRBJ1-5; d_gene: TRBD1; abundance: .; CDR3aa: CASSLGSGTGAPQHF; CDR3nt: TGTGCCAGCAGCTTAGGATCCGGGACAGGGGCGCCCCAGCATTTT
v_gene: TRBV5-1; j_gene: TRBJ2-7; d_gene: .; abundance: .; CDR3aa: CASSPDTAGPAEQYF; CDR3nt: TGCGCCAGCAGCCCTGACACGGCGGGGCCCGCCGAGCAGTACTTC
v_gene: TRBV21-1; j_gene: TRBJ2-7; d_gene: .; abundance: .; CDR3aa: CASSKIGGGGTTWEQYF; CDR3nt: TGTGCCAGCAGCAAAATCGGGGGAGGGGGAACTACGTGGGAGCAGTACTTC
v_gene: TRBV19; j_gene: TRBJ1-2; d_gene: .; abundance: .; CDR3aa: CASNFDRNYGYTF; CDR3nt: TGTGCCAGTAATTTCGACAGAAACTATGGCTACACCTTC
v_gene: TRBV11-2; j_gene: TRBJ2-1; d_gene: .; abundance: .; CDR3aa: CASSLVPGAPYNEQFF; CDR3nt: TGTGCCAGCAGCTTAGTTCCGGGAGCACCCTACAATGAGCAGTTCTTC
v_gene: TRBV3-1/TRBV3-2; j_gene: TRBJ1-1; d_gene: .; abundance: few; CDR3aa: CASSQALLTEAFF; CDR3nt: TGTGCCAGCAGCCAAGCTCTTCTCACTGAAGCTTTCTTT
v_gene: TRBV5-1; j_gene: TRBJ2-3; d_gene: .; abundance: .; CDR3aa: CASSLGGSTDTQYF; CDR3nt: TGCGCCAGCAGCTTGGGAGGGAGCACAGATACGCAGTATTTT
v_gene: TRBV7-4; j_gene: TRBJ2-1; d_gene: TRBD2; abundance: once; CDR3aa: CASNPLGRESSYNEQFF; CDR3nt: TGTGCCAGCAACCCTCTAGGGAGGGAGAGTTCCTACAATGAGCAGTTCTTC
v_gene: TRBV6-6; j_gene: TRBJ1-4; d_gene: TRBD1; abundance: .; CDR3aa: CASSPGQGLANEKLFF; CDR3nt: TGTGCCAGCAGCCCCGGACAGGGCCTCGCTAATGAAAAACTGTTTTTT
v_gene: TRBV12-3/TRBV12-4; j_gene: TRBJ1-1; d_gene: .; abundance: .; CDR3aa: CASRADSIEAFF; CDR3nt: TGTGCCAGCAGAGCGGACAGCATTGAAGCTTTCTTT
v_gene: TRBV10-2; j_gene: TRBJ2-7; d_gene: .; abundance: .; CDR3aa: CASSPEGVFLEQYF; CDR3nt: TGCGCCAGCAGCCCCGAGGGGGTGTTTCTCGAGCAGTACTTC
v_gene: TRBV28; j_gene: TRBJ1-2; d_gene: .; abundance: .; CDR3aa: CASSFPLGGNGYGYTF; CDR3nt: TGTGCCAGCAGTTTCCCGTTGGGGGGAAACGGCTATGGCTACACCTTC
v_gene: TRBV5-1; j_gene: TRBJ2-5; d_gene: .; abundance: few; CDR3aa: CASSLGSGDGETQYF; CDR3nt: TGCGCCAGCAGCTTGGGCTCAGGGGACGGAGAGACCCAGTACTTC
v_gene: TRBV5-1; j_gene: TRBJ2-5; d_gene: .; abundance: many; CDR3aa: CASRLTTAGETQYF; CDR3nt: TGCGCCAGCAGACTAACAACCGCGGGAGAGACCCAGTACTTC
v_gene: TRBV6-5; j_gene: TRBJ1-2; d_gene: .; abundance: .; CDR3aa: CASSPLEGDRYTF; CDR3nt: TGTGCCAGCAGTCCCCTGGAGGGCGATCGCTACACCTTC
v_gene: TRBV11-2; j_gene: TRBJ1-5; d_gene: TRBD1; abundance: .; CDR3aa: CASSLTGGDQPQHF; CDR3nt: TGTGCCAGCAGCTTGACAGGGGGGGATCAGCCCCAGCATTTT
v_gene: TRBV18; j_gene: TRBJ1-1; d_gene: TRBD1; abundance: .; CDR3aa: CASSPRTPAGTGDLKSAFF; CDR3nt: TGTGCCAGCTCACCTCGCACCCCCGCCGGGACAGGGGACCTTAAGTCGGCTTTCTTT
v_gene: TRBV6-5; j_gene: TRBJ1-2; d_gene: .; abundance: .; CDR3aa: CASIPGGAGGYTF; CDR3nt: TGTGCCAGCATCCCCGGGGGGGCTGGGGGCTACACCTTC
v_gene: TRBV7-8; j_gene: TRBJ1-2; d_gene: .; abundance: .; CDR3aa: CASSLRDGTPTQVSGYTF; CDR3nt: TGTGCCAGCAGTTTGCGAGACGGGACACCCACTCAAGTGAGTGGCTACACCTTC